These T cell receptor beta chains were read from a single sample in a study of regulatory T cells in long-lasting Graves disease. TCRdb re-derived calls from the multiplex PCR reads in MiXCR, one entry per CDR3 protein. Of approximately 310,000 distinct CDR3 sequences listed, over 15% are singletons. The source material was peripheral blood mononuclear cells (PBMCs), sampled at new diagnosis, from a patient treated with antithyroid drugs. The receptors were gathered from a female donor with Graves disease. Both conserved end residues are part of each CDR3. Fields, in order: J gene, V gene, clone size, D gene, CDR3 DNA, CDR3 protein. A D gene is named only where the DNA matches it firmly. Not all rows give a size; the values are once, few, many and, for expanded clones, a class.

>TRBJ2-2|TRBV11-2|few|TRBD2
TGTGCCAGCAGCCTACTGTCAGCGGGAGGGAGGAACACCGGGGAGCTGTTTTTT
CASSLLSAGGRNTGELFF
>TRBJ2-7|TRBV7-9|many|.
TGTGCCAGCAGCACCGGACTTTGGGGGCGGTACGAGCAGTACTTC
CASSTGLWGRYEQYF
>TRBJ2-7|TRBV3-1|many|.
TGTGCCAGCAGCCGGTCAGGGTACGACGAGCAGTACTTC
CASSRSGYDEQYF
>TRBJ2-1|TRBV18|many|TRBD2
TGTGCCAGCTCATGGACTAGCGGGACGTGGTCGAATGAGCAGTTCTTC
CASSWTSGTWSNEQFF
>TRBJ2-3|TRBV7-3|.|.
TGTGCCAGCAGCCAAAACCTGGACTCTCCCGGGGGAGATACGAAGTATTTT
CASSQNLDSPGGDTKYF
>TRBJ2-1|TRBV20-1|many|TRBD2
TGCAGTGCTAGAGATCCCGCGGGAGTATGGAATGAGCAGTTCTTC
CSARDPAGVWNEQFF
>TRBJ1-1|TRBV12-3/TRBV12-4|many|TRBD1
TGTGCCAGCAGCCCAGACAGGGGGTTAACTGAAGCTTTCTTT
CASSPDRGLTEAFF
>TRBJ2-5|TRBV5-5|.|TRBD2
TGTGCCAGCAGCTTGGGGACTAGCGGGAGATCAGAGACCCAGTACTTC
CASSLGTSGRSETQYF
>TRBJ2-5|TRBV6-1|.|TRBD1
TGTGCCAGCACCCAATCCAGCGGACAGGAGGTGGAGACCCAGTACTTC
CASTQSSGQEVETQYF
>TRBJ1-2|TRBV6-9|many|.
TGTGCCAGCAGTTCTCAGGGGAACTATGGCTACACCTTC
CASSSQGNYGYTF
>TRBJ2-5|TRBV20-1|many|TRBD2
TGCAGTGCTAGAGAGCCCCTACCTCGGGGGGGGGAGACCCAGTACTTC
CSAREPLPRGGETQYF
>TRBJ2-7|TRBV5-4|.|TRBD2
TGTGCCAGCAGCTTGGGCGGGAGGAGGTCCTACGAGCAGTACTTC
CASSLGGRRSYEQYF
>TRBJ1-2|TRBV5-1|many|.
TGCGCCAGCAGTTTCAATGCCTTTAACTATGGCTACACCTTC
CASSFNAFNYGYTF
>TRBJ2-7|TRBV18|.|TRBD1
TGTGCCAGCTCACCACGTTGGGACAGGGGCGAGCAGTACTTC
CASSPRWDRGEQYF
>TRBJ1-1|TRBV11-3|many|.
TGTGCCAGCGGCGACGGTGAAGCTTTCTTT
CASGDGEAFF
>TRBJ2-3|TRBV12-3/TRBV12-4|many|.
TGTGCCAGCAGTACGCAGTATTTT
CASSTQYF
>TRBJ1-2|TRBV20-1|few|.
TGCAGTGCTATAACCGGGAGCTATGGCTACACCTTC
CSAITGSYGYTF
>TRBJ2-7|TRBV28|many|TRBD2
TGTGCCAGCAGTTTCAGCCGCTTCCCTGGTGGCGGGAGCCGGTACGAGCAGTACTTC
CASSFSRFPGGGSRYEQYF
>TRBJ1-1|TRBV10-3|.|TRBD1
TGTGCCATCAGTTACAGGGGGCACGACACTGAAGCTTTCTTT
CAISYRGHDTEAFF
>TRBJ2-7|TRBV5-1|many|TRBD1
TGCGCCAGCAGCTTGGCCGGGACAGGGGGACTTCCCTACGAGCAGTACTTC
CASSLAGTGGLPYEQYF
>TRBJ1-2|TRBV6-1|many|TRBD1
TGTGCCAGCAGTGAAGACGGGACAGGAGTCTACACCTTC
CASSEDGTGVYTF
>TRBJ1-1|TRBV28|many|.
TGTGCCAGCAAGGGGGGGGGCGTCACTGAAGCTTTCTTT
CASKGGGVTEAFF
>TRBJ1-3|TRBV7-8|few|.
TGTGCCAGCAGATCTCCGAAATCTGGAAACACCATATATTTT
CASRSPKSGNTIYF
>TRBJ2-5|TRBV27|few|TRBD1
TGTGCCAGCAAGGGACGGACAGGGGTGGGCCAAGGGACCCAGTACTTC
CASKGRTGVGQGTQYF
>TRBJ2-2|TRBV6-1|many|.
TGTGCCAGCAGCGCAGTGACAGGGAACACCGGGGAGCTGTTTTTT
CASSAVTGNTGELFF
>TRBJ2-2|TRBV6-5|many|.
TGTGCCAGCAGTTTTCGGACCTCGAACACCGGGGAGCTGTTTTTT
CASSFRTSNTGELFF
>TRBJ1-5|TRBV10-2|.|.
TGCGCCAGCAGTGATGGACGGGTCAATCAGCCCCAGCATTTT
CASSDGRVNQPQHF
>TRBJ2-7|TRBV12-3/TRBV12-4|many|TRBD1
TGTGCCAGCAGCCCGGTAATGACAGGGGAGGCCGAGCAGTACTTC
CASSPVMTGEAEQYF
>TRBJ2-1|TRBV7-7|many|TRBD2
TGTGCTAGCAGACTCTCCGGACTAGCGGGGGACCACAATGAGCAGTTCTTC
CASRLSGLAGDHNEQFF
>TRBJ1-5|TRBV7-9|.|.
TGTGCCAGCGGCTTAGGGGGTTGGCAGGGGCCTCAGCCCCAGCATTTT
CASGLGGWQGPQPQHF
>TRBJ1-4|TRBV28|many|.
TGTGCCAGCAGTTTATTTGGAAAACTGTTTTTT
CASSLFGKLFF
>TRBJ1-5|TRBV6-1|.|TRBD1
TGTGCCAGCAGCCCCGGGACAGGCGGCCATCAGCCCCAGCATTTT
CASSPGTGGHQPQHF
>TRBJ2-2|TRBV12-3/TRBV12-4|many|.
TGTGCCAGCAGTTTACAGCTAGGTGCCACGAACACCGGGGAGCTGTTTTTT
CASSLQLGATNTGELFF
>TRBJ2-2|TRBV30|.|.
TGTGCCTGGAGTACTAGTAACACCGGGGAGCTGTTTTTT
CAWSTSNTGELFF
>TRBJ2-1|TRBV27|many|TRBD2
TGTGCCAGCAGTTTAAGGGCGGGAGATTTCTCCTACAATGAGCAGTTCTTC
CASSLRAGDFSYNEQFF
>TRBJ1-6|TRBV9|many|TRBD1
TGTGCCAGCAGCACTACGGGACAGGGGGCAAATTCACCCCTCCACTTT
CASSTTGQGANSPLHF
>TRBJ2-1|TRBV28|many|TRBD2
TGTGCCAGCAGTTTGGGGCGGGAGTCACGGGGGCAGTTCTTC
CASSLGRESRGQFF
>TRBJ2-2|TRBV2|many|TRBD2
TGTGCCAGCAAAATTCTAGCGGGAGTAAACACCGGGGAGCTGTTTTTT
CASKILAGVNTGELFF
>TRBJ2-2|TRBV27|many|.
TGTGCCAGCAGTTTAGGCACCACCCCGGGGGAGCTGTTTTTT
CASSLGTTPGELFF
>TRBJ2-7|TRBV6-1|many|.
TGTGCCAGCAGTCTCGCATCCCCGGACAGACTGAGCTCCTACGAGCAGTACTTC
CASSLASPDRLSSYEQYF
>TRBJ2-1|TRBV27|many|.
TGTGCCAGCACCACCCGGGTGGTAGCGGCCTACAATGAGCAGTTCTTC
CASTTRVVAAYNEQFF
>TRBJ2-2|TRBV6-1|many|.
TGTGCCAGCGGGGGCACCGGGGAGCTGTTTTTT
CASGGTGELFF
>TRBJ2-5|TRBV5-1|.|TRBD1
TGCGCCAGCAGCTTGCTAGGGACAGGGATATCCCAAGAGACCCAGTACTTC
CASSLLGTGISQETQYF
>TRBJ2-1|TRBV29-1|many|.
TGCAGCGTTGAACGGCTGGCCAATGAGCAGTTCTTC
CSVERLANEQFF
>TRBJ2-4|TRBV12-3/TRBV12-4|.|TRBD2
TGTGCCAGCAGTCCCCTTTCTAGCGGGAGTGACATTCAGTACTTC
CASSPLSSGSDIQYF
>TRBJ2-6|TRBV28|many|.
TGTGCCAGCAGCCGATCGGGGCACTCTGGGGCCAACGTCCTGACTTTC
CASSRSGHSGANVLTF
>TRBJ2-1|TRBV5-6|many|.
TGTGCCAGCAGCTTAACGGCCAGTGACTACAATGAGCAGTTCTTC
CASSLTASDYNEQFF
>TRBJ2-7|TRBV9|many|TRBD1
TGTGCCAGCAGTCCGGGACAGCGCTCCTACGAGCAGTACTTC
CASSPGQRSYEQYF